This T cell receptor (beta chain) originates from a study of T cell responses to AZD1222 COVID-19 vaccine. General study points: Two doses of AZD1222 preceded a rise in Spike-specific TCR breadth and depth.

The data were produced by immunoSEQ multiplex PCR, yet TCRdb's version contains in-frame clones alone and is incomplete. The table has approximately 180,000 clones, roughly 91% seen once. The germline V and J ends were trimmed by 2 bases and 3 bases, with 18 bases remaining between them. The CDR3 contains 17 residues. Germline values: CDR1 SGDLS, CDR2 YYNGEE. A word on this clone: Its antigen is unknown.

The chain combines TRBV9 with TRBJ1-3; tentative D call: TRBD1 (5 bases). This material consisted of peripheral blood, taken on day 0 of AZD1222 vaccination. This clonotype originated in an adult in good health. The CDR3 DNA follows: TGTGCCAGCAGCGTCGGGGGGGTTCCGAGTGGTGGAAACACCATATATTTT. The encoded protein is CASSVGGVPSGGNTIYF.